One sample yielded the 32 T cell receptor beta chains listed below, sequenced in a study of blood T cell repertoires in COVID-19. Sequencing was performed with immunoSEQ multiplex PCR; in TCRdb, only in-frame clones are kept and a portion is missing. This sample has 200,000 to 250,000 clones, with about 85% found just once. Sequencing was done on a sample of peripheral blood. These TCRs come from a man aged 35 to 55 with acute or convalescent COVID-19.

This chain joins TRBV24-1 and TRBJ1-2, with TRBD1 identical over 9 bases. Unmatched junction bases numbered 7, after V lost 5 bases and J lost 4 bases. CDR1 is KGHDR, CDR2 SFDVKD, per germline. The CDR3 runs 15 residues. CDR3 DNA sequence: TGTGCCACCAGTGGGCCGACAGGGGGGCTCTATGGCTACACCTTC. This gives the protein CATSGPTGGLYGYTF.

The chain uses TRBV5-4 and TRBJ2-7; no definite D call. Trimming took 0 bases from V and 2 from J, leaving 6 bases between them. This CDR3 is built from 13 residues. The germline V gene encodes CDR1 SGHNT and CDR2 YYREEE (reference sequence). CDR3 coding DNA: TGTGCCAGCAGCTTGGACAGAGCCTACGAGCAGTACTTC. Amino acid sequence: CASSLDRAYEQYF.

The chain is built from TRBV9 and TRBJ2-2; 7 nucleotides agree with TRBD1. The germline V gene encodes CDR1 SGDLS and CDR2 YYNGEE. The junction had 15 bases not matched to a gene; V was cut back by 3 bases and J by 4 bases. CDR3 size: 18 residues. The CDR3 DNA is TGTGCCAGCAGCGACCTCACTGGGGACAGAACCTTCACCGGGGAGCTGTTTTTT. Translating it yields CASSDLTGDRTFTGELFF.

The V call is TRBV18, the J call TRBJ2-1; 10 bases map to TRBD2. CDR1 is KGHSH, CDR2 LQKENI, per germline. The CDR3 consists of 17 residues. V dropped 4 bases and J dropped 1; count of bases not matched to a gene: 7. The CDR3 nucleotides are TGTGCCAGCTCACTAACTAGCGGGACAAGATCCTACAATGAGCAGTTCTTC. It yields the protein CASSLTSGTRSYNEQFF.

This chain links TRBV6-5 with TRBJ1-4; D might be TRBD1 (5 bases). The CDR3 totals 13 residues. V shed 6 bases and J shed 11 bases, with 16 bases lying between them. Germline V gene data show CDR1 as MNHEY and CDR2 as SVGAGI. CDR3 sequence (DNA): TGTGCCAGCAGCCCGGACGGGGGTAGGAAACTGTTTTTT. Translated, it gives CASSPDGGRKLFF.

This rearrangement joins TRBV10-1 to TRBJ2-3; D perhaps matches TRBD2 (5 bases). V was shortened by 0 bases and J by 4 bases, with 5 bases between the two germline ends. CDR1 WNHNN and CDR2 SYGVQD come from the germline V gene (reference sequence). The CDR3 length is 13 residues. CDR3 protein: CASSESRADTQYF. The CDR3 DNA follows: TGCGCCAGCAGTGAGTCGCGGGCAGATACGCAGTATTTT.

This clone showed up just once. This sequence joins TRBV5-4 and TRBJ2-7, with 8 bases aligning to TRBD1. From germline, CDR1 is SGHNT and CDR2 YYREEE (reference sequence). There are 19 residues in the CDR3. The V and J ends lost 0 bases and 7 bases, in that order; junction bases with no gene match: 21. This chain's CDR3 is CASSLGPGGSGAVVREQYF. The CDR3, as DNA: TGTGCCAGCAGCTTGGGGCCAGGGGGCAGTGGAGCGGTGGTACGGGAGCAGTACTTC.

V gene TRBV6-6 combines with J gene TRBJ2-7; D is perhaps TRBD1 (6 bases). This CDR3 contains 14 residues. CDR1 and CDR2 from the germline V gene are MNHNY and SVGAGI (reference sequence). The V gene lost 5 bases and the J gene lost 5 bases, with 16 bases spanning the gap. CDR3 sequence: CASSTGHPPNEQYF. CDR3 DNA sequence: TGTGCCAGCAGTACGGGACACCCGCCCAACGAGCAGTACTTC.

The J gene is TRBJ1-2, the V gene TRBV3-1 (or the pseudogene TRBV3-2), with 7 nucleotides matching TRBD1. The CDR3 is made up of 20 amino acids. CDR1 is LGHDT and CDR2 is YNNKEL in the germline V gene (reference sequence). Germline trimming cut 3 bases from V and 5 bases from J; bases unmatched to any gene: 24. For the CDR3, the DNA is TGTGCCAGCAGCCACCAGTTCGGGACAGAACCCACTACGCGGGAATATGGCTACACCTTC. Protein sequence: CASSHQFGTEPTTREYGYTF.

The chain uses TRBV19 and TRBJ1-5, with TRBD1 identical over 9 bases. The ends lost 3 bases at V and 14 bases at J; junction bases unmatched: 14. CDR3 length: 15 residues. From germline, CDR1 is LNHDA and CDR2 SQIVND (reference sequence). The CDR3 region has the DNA TGTGCCAGTAGTATGGAATACAGGGGGCCAGAGTCAAAGCATTTT. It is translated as CASSMEYRGPESKHF. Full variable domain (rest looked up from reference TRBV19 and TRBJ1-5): DGGITQSPKYLFRKEGQNVTLSCEQNLNHDAMYWYRQDPGQGLRLIYYSQIVNDFQKGDIAEGYSVSREKKESFPLTVTSAQKNPTAFYLCASSMEYRGPESKHFGDGTRLSIL.

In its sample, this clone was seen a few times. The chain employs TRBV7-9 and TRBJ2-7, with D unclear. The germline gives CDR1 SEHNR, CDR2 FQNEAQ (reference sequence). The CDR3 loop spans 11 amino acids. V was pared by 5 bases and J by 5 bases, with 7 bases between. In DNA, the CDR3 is TGTGCCAGCAGCCACATCGACGAGCAGTACTTC. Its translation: CASSHIDEQYF.

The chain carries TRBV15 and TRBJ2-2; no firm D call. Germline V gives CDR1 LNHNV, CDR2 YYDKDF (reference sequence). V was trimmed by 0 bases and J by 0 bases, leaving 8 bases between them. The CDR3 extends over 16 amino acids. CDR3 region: CATSRDLPPNTGELFF. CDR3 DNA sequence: TGTGCCACCAGCAGAGACCTTCCCCCGAACACCGGGGAGCTGTTTTTT.

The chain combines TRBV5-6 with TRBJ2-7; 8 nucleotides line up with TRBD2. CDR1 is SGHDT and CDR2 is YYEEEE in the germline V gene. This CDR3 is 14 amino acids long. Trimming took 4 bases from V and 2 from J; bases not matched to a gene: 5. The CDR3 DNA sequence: TGTGCCAGCAGCGCGCCGGGACTAGCCTACGAGCAGTACTTC. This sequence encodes CASSAPGLAYEQYF.

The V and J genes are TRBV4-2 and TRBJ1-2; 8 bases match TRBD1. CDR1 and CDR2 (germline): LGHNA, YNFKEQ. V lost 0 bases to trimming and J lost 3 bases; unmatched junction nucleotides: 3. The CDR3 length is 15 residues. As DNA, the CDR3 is TGTGCCAGCAGCCAAGATAACAGGGGGGACTATGGCTACACCTTC. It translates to CASSQDNRGDYGYTF.

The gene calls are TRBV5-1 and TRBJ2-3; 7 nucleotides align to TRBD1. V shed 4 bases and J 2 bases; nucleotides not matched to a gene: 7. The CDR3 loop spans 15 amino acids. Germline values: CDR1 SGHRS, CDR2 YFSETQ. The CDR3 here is CASSPRQGITDTQYF. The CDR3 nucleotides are TGCGCCAGCAGCCCAAGACAGGGAATCACAGATACGCAGTATTTT.

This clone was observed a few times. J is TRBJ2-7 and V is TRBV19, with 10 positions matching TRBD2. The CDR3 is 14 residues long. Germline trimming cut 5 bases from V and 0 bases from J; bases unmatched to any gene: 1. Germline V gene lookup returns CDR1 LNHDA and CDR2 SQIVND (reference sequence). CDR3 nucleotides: TGTGCCAGTAGTCCTAGCGGGGGCTCCTACGAGCAGTACTTC. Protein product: CASSPSGGSYEQYF.

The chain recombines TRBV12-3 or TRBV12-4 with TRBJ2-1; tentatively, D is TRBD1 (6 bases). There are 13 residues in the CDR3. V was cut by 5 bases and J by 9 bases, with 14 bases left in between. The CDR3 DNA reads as TGTGCCAGCAGTGCACAGGGTACAGGTGAGCAGTTCTTC. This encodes CASSAQGTGEQFF.

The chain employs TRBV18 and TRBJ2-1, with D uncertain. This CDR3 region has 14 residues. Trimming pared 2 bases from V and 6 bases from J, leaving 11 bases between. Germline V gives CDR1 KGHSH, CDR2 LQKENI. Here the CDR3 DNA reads TGTGCCAGCTCACCAGGCCTAGTGGGCAATGAGCAGTTCTTC. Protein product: CASSPGLVGNEQFF.

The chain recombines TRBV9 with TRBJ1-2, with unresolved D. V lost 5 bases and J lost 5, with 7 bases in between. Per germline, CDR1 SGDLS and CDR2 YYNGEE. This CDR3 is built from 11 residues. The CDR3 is CASSTLYGYTF. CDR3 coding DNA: TGTGCCAGCAGTACCCTATATGGCTACACCTTC. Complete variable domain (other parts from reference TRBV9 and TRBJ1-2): DSGVTQTPKHLITATGQRVTLRCSPRSGDLSVYWYQQSLDQGLQFLIQYYNGEERAKGNILERFSAQQFPDLHSELNLSSLELGDSALYFCASSTLYGYTFGSGTRLTVV.

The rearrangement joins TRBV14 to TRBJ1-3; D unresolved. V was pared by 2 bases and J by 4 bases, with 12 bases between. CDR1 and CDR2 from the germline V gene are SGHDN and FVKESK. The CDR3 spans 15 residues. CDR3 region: CASSQLGGYGNTIYF. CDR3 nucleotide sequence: TGTGCCAGCAGCCAATTAGGAGGGTACGGAAACACCATATATTTT.

The CDR3 DNA is TGTGCCAGCAGCGCAACCCCGGGGACTATCCTCACAAGCTCCTACAATGAGCAGTTCTTC. Amino acid sequence: CASSATPGTILTSSYNEQFF. The V gene is TRBV9, the J gene TRBJ2-1; the match to TRBD2 covers 7 bases. CDR3 length equals 20 residues. V lost 3 bases, J lost 0 bases, and 18 bases stayed unmatched. The germline V gene encodes CDR1 SGDLS and CDR2 YYNGEE.

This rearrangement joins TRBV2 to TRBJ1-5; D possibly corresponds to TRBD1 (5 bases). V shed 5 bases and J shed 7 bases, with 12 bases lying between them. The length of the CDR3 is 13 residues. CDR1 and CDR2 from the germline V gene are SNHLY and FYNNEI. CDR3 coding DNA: TGTGCCAGCAGTCCAGGGCTTAGACAGCCCCAGCATTTT. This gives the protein CASSPGLRQPQHF.

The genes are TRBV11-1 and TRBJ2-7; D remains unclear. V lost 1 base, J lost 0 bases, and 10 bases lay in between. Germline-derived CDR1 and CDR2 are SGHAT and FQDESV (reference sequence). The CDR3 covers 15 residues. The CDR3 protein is CASSLEAGFSYEQYF. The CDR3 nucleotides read TGTGCCAGCAGCTTAGAAGCCGGGTTCTCCTACGAGCAGTACTTC.

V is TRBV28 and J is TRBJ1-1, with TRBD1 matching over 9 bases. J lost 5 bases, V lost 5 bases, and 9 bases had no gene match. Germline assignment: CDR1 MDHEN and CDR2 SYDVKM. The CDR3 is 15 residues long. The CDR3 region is CASSAPQGAGTEAFF. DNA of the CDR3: TGTGCCAGCAGTGCCCCACAGGGGGCAGGGACTGAAGCTTTCTTT.

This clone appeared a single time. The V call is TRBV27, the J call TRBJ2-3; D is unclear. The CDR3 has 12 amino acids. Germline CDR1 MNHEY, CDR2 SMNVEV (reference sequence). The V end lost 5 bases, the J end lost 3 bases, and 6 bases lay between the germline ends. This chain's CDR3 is CASSPTTDTQYF. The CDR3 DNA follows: TGTGCCAGCAGTCCAACTACAGATACGCAGTATTTT.

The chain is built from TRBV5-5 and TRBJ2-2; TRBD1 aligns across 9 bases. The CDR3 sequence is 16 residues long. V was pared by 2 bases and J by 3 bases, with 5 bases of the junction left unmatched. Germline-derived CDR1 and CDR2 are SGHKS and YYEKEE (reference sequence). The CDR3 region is CASSFRDRVYTGELFF. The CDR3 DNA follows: TGTGCCAGCAGCTTCCGGGACAGGGTATACACCGGGGAGCTGTTTTTT.

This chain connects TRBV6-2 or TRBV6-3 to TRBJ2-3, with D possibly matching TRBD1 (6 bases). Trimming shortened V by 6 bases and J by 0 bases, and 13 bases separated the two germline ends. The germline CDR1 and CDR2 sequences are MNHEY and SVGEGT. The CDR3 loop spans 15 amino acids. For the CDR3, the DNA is TGTGCCAGCAGCGTTGGACAGCCTAGCACAGATACGCAGTATTTT. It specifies CASSVGQPSTDTQYF.

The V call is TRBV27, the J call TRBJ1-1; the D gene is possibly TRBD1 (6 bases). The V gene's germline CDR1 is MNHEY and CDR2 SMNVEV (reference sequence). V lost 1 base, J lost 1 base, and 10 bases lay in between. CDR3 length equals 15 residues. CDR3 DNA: TGTGCCAGCAGTTTATTCGACAGGCCGAACACTGAAGCTTTCTTT. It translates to CASSLFDRPNTEAFF.

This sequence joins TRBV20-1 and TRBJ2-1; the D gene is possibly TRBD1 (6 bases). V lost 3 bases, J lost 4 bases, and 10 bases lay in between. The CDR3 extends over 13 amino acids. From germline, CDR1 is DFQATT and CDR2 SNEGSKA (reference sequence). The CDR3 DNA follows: TGCAGTGCTAGTTCCGACAGGTACAATGAGCAGTTCTTC. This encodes CSASSDRYNEQFF.

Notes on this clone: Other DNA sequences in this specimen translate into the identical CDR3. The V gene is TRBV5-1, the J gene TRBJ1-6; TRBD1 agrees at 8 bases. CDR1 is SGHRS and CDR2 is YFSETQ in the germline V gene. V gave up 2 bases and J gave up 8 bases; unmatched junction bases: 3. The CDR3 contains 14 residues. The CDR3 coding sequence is TGCGCCAGCAGCTTCGGGACAGGAGATTCACCCCTCCACTTT. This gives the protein CASSFGTGDSPLHF.

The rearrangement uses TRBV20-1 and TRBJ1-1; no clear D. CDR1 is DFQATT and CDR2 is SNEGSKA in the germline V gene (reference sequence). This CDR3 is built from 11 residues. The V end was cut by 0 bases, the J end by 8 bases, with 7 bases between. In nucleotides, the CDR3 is TGCAGTGCTAGAGATCTCGGGGAAGCTTTCTTT. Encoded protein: CSARDLGEAFF.

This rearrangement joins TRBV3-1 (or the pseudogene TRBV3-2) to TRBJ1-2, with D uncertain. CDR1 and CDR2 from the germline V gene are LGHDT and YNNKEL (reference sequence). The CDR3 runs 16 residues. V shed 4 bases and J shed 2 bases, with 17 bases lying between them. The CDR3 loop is CASSPGDYARNYGYTF. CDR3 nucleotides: TGTGCCAGCAGCCCCGGGGATTACGCTCGGAACTATGGCTACACCTTC.